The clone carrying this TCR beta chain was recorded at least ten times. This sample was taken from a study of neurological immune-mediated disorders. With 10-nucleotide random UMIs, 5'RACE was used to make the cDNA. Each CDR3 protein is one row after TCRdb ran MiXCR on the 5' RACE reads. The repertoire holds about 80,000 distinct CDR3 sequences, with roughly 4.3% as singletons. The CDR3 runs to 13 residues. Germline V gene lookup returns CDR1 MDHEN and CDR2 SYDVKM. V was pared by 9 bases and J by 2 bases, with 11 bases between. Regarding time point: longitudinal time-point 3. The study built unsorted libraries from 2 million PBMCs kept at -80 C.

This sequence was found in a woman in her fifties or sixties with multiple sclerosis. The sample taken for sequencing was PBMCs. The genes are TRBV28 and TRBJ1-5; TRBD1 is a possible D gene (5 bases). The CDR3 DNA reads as TGTGCCAGTATAAGGGACGGCAATCAGCCCCAGCATTTT. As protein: CASIRDGNQPQHF.